The 28 T cell receptor beta chains in this list originate from one sample, sequenced in a study of T cell repertoires in cytomegalovirus infection. TCRdb used MiXCR to reprocess the reads, holding one entry per CDR3 protein. The table has some 180,000 distinct CDR3 sequences, about a sixth seen once. Input material: CD8+ T cells from PBMCs. These receptors were taken from a human donor in good health (CMV status not recorded). Some clones in this sample may be carry-over from other donors' samples.

This clonotype appeared a few times. The rearrangement links TRBV28 to TRBJ1-1, with D tentatively TRBD1 (6 bases). Between the trimmed V and J ends, which lost 3 bases and 4 bases, there was a span of 12 bases. CDR1 MDHEN and CDR2 SYDVKM come from the germline V gene. The CDR3 is made up of 14 amino acids. In DNA, the CDR3 is TGTGCCAGCAGTTTCTACAGGGAATTCACTGAAGCTTTCTTT. It translates to CASSFYREFTEAFF.

The CDR3 loop is CASSSTGTSGGENTGELFF. The CDR3 DNA reads as TGTGCCAGCAGTTCCACCGGGACTAGCGGGGGAGAGAACACCGGGGAGCTGTTTTTT. The chain is built from TRBV6-2 or TRBV6-3 and TRBJ2-2; 14 bases map to TRBD2. The V gene end was trimmed by 4 bases and the J gene end by 1 base; junction bases not matched to a gene: 8. The CDR3 consists of 19 residues. Germline V lookup: CDR1 MNHEY, CDR2 SVGEGT.

This clonotype was picked up many times. This chain connects TRBV7-2 to TRBJ1-1; the D gene is possibly TRBD1 (6 bases). The length of the CDR3 is 14 residues. Germline-derived CDR1 and CDR2 are SGHTA and FQGNSA. The V end was cut by 6 bases, the J end by 6 bases, with 17 bases between. In nucleotides, the CDR3 is TGTGCCAGCAGAGAAGGGGGGGGATATCCTGAAGCTTTCTTT. It specifies CASREGGGYPEAFF.

This clonotype was counted a few times. The V call is TRBV12-3 or TRBV12-4, the J call TRBJ2-5, with 7 bases identical to TRBD2. The V and J ends lost 5 bases and 5 bases, in that order; junction bases with no gene match: 14. CDR3 size: 16 residues. The CDR3 nucleotides read TGTGCCAGCAGTATACATCATGGGGGGGGGGTGGAGACCCAGTACTTC. This codes for CASSIHHGGGVETQYF.

The table lists this clonotype with many counts. J is TRBJ2-7 and V is TRBV7-9; D unresolved. This CDR3 spans 12 amino acids. Germline lookup yields CDR1 SEHNR and CDR2 FQNEAQ (reference sequence). Trimming shortened V by 1 base and J by 6 bases, and 7 bases separated the two germline ends. CDR3 protein: CASSLGGLEQYF. Here the CDR3 DNA reads TGTGCCAGCAGCTTAGGTGGGCTCGAGCAGTACTTC.

The chain has TRBV12-5 and TRBJ2-3; D is unresolved. Trimming removed 1 base from V and 5 bases from J, with 4 bases in between. CDR1 LGHNT and CDR2 FRNRAP come from the germline V gene. This CDR3 contains 12 residues. This CDR3 is CASGLGLDTQYF. The DNA for the CDR3 is TGTGCTAGTGGTTTGGGATTAGATACGCAGTATTTT.

This chain uses TRBV28 with TRBJ2-7; 7 bases are shared with TRBD1. Looked up from germline, CDR1 is MDHEN and CDR2 is SYDVKM. With 2 bases clipped from V and 0 bases from J, the junction kept 4 bases outside the gene matches. The CDR3 length is 15 residues. CDR3 loop: CASSLTGEYSYEQYF. DNA of the CDR3: TGTGCCAGCAGTTTAACAGGGGAATACTCCTACGAGCAGTACTTC.

This clonotype turned up a few times. The chain couples TRBV6-1 to TRBJ2-2; TRBD1 might be the D (5 bases). CDR1 is MNHNS and CDR2 is SASEGT in the germline V gene. The CDR3 runs to 16 residues. V was clipped by 2 bases and J by 3 bases, with 13 bases between them. CDR3 nucleotide sequence: TGTGCCAGCAGTGAACGTGCAGGGCAGGACACCGGGGAGCTGTTTTTT. This gives the protein CASSERAGQDTGELFF.

The chain is built from TRBV5-4 and TRBJ1-1; D is uncertain. CDR3 length: 14 residues. Germline V gene sequence: CDR1 SGHNT, CDR2 YYREEE (reference sequence). Trimming removed 5 bases at V and 1 base at J, with 12 bases between. The CDR3 protein is CASRPDYSNTEAFF. The CDR3 region has the DNA TGTGCCAGCAGACCTGACTATTCGAACACTGAAGCTTTCTTT.

This clonotype was observed a handful of times. The chain carries TRBV7-2 and TRBJ2-7; 12 bases map to TRBD2. V lost 5 bases and J lost 6; bases outside the gene matches: 8. The V gene's germline CDR1 is SGHTA and CDR2 FQGNSA. The CDR3 covers 15 residues. The CDR3 loop is CASSRRLAGALEQYF. CDR3 DNA sequence: TGTGCCAGCAGCCGTCGACTAGCGGGGGCCCTCGAGCAGTACTTC.

For the CDR3, the DNA is TGCGCCAGCAGCCAAGAACGAGAGTACGAGCAGTACTTC. This sequence encodes CASSQEREYEQYF. The chain combines TRBV4-1 with TRBJ2-7; D is ambiguous. CDR1 MGHRA and CDR2 YSYEKL come from the germline V gene. The V end was cut by 0 bases, the J end by 4 bases, with 7 bases between. The CDR3 has 13 amino acids.

This clonotype was seen just once. V usage is TRBV4-3 and J usage is TRBJ1-1, with 7 bases aligning to TRBD1. CDR1 LGHNA and CDR2 YSLEER come from the germline V gene. This CDR3 has 14 residues. With V trimmed by 5 bases and J by 3 bases, 6 bases remained unmatched. In nucleotides, the CDR3 is TGCGCCAGCAGCACTCGACAGGGTGACACTGAAGCTTTCTTT. Translated, it gives CASSTRQGDTEAFF.

This clonotype was seen only a few times. V and J are TRBV7-2 and TRBJ2-7, with 7 bases fitting TRBD1. CDR1 is SGHTA and CDR2 is FQGNSA in the germline V gene. This CDR3 contains 16 residues. V was pared by 1 base and J by 1 base, with 7 bases of the junction left unmatched. CDR3 amino acids: CASSLVDRALSYEQYF. CDR3 in DNA: TGTGCCAGCAGCTTAGTTGACAGGGCATTATCCTACGAGCAGTACTTC.

This clonotype has a handful of counts. CDR3 sequence reads: CASSLSRGSNQPQHF. CDR3 sequence (DNA): TGTGCCAGCAGTTTATCGAGAGGGTCCAATCAGCCCCAGCATTTT. This chain uses TRBV27 with TRBJ1-5, with no clear D. Germline V gene lookup returns CDR1 MNHEY and CDR2 SMNVEV (reference sequence). There are 15 residues in the CDR3. Trimming took 0 bases from V and 3 from J, leaving 9 bases between them.

This clonotype was seen a few times. The V gene is TRBV5-6, the J gene TRBJ2-2; D is ambiguous. Looked up from germline, CDR1 is SGHDT and CDR2 is YYEEEE. Trimming removed 2 bases at V and 4 bases at J, with 12 bases between. The CDR3 contains 15 residues. DNA of the CDR3: TGTGCCAGCAGCTTCGTGGACCCATTCACCGGGGAGCTGTTTTTT. This codes for CASSFVDPFTGELFF.

This clonotype showed up just a few times. This chain links TRBV20-1 with TRBJ2-3; TRBD1 is a possible D gene (6 bases). Between the trimmed V and J ends, which lost 1 base and 1 base, there was a span of 12 bases. The CDR3 contains 15 residues. Germline V gives CDR1 DFQATT, CDR2 SNEGSKA (reference sequence). As DNA, the CDR3 is TGCAGTGCTAGAGTGAAGGGACATGGCACAGATACGCAGTATTTT. This sequence encodes CSARVKGHGTDTQYF.

This clonotype was counted between two and nine times. The chain links TRBV7-6 to TRBJ2-2; D is undetermined. V was clipped by 6 bases and J by 1 base, with 15 bases between them. The CDR3 runs to 16 residues. CDR1 and CDR2 (germline): SGHVS, FNYEAQ. As DNA, the CDR3 is TGTGCCAGCAGACCGGACGGAAGTTTGAACACCGGGGAGCTGTTTTTT. Its protein product is CASRPDGSLNTGELFF.

This clonotype was counted only a few times. The chain combines TRBV6-1 with TRBJ1-5; D is undetermined. V dropped 5 bases and J dropped 2 bases, with 13 bases sitting between them. CDR1 and CDR2 (germline): MNHNS, SASEGT. The CDR3 is 15 residues long. The CDR3 nucleotides read TGTGCCAGCAGTCGAAGGGCTGGCGGCAATCAGCCCCAGCATTTT. It specifies CASSRRAGGNQPQHF.

This clonotype was found many times. The chain employs TRBV14 and TRBJ2-7, with TRBD1 matching 8 bases. Losses at the gene ends were 1 base for V and 2 bases for J; bases not matched to a gene: 4. The CDR3 is made up of 15 amino acids. Germline CDR1 and CDR2: SGHDN and FVKESK. Written as DNA, the CDR3 is TGTGCCAGCAGCCAAGTACCACAGGGGGCCTACGAGCAGTACTTC. Its translation is CASSQVPQGAYEQYF. The whole variable domain, remainder taken from reference TRBV14 and TRBJ2-7, is EAGVTQFPSHSVIEKGQTVTLRCDPISGHDNLYWYRRVMGKEIKFLLHFVKESKQDESGMPNNRFLAERTGGTYSTLKVQPAELEDSGVYFCASSQVPQGAYEQYFGPGTRLTVT.

This clonotype was counted between two and nine times. The chain carries TRBV6-2 or TRBV6-3 and TRBJ1-5; weak D call: TRBD1 (5 bases). This CDR3 is 15 amino acids long. The germline V gene has CDR1 MNHEY and CDR2 SVGEGT. V lost 0 bases and J lost 2, with 8 bases in between. The CDR3 is CASSYSWGGNQPQHF. The CDR3, as DNA: TGTGCCAGCAGTTACTCTTGGGGGGGCAATCAGCCCCAGCATTTT.

This chain connects TRBV9 to TRBJ2-5; D may be TRBD1 (6 bases). The CDR3 extends over 14 amino acids. V lost 0 bases and J 0 bases, leaving 6 bases between the germline ends. CDR1 SGDLS and CDR2 YYNGEE come from the germline V gene. The CDR3 coding sequence is TGTGCCAGCAGCGTAGGGGACAACCAAGAGACCCAGTACTTC. It yields the protein CASSVGDNQETQYF.

The chain joins TRBV6-1 to TRBJ1-5; the D is unclear. CDR1 is MNHNS, CDR2 SASEGT, per germline. There are 14 residues in the CDR3. Between the trimmed V and J ends, which lost 8 bases and 2 bases, there was a span of 13 bases. The CDR3 sequence: CASSQFAGNQPQHF. The CDR3 DNA is TGTGCCAGCTCCCAGTTCGCCGGCAATCAGCCCCAGCATTTT.

The chain recombines TRBV27 with TRBJ2-7; D gene ambiguous. This CDR3 is built from 12 residues. Deletions cut 1 base from V and 9 bases from J, with 10 bases between. In germline, CDR1 is MNHEY, CDR2 SMNVEV (reference sequence). The CDR3 reads CASSLFERRQYF. The CDR3 DNA reads as TGTGCCAGCAGTTTATTTGAAAGACGGCAGTACTTC.

This clonotype has a count of ten or more. The DNA of the CDR3 is TGTGCCAGCAGCTGGGGGACAGGGGACAATCAGCCCCAGCATTTT. It encodes CASSWGTGDNQPQHF. The chain recombines TRBV5-5 with TRBJ1-5; 10 bases are a match to TRBD1. V shed 3 bases, J shed 3 bases, and the junction held 3 bases outside the gene matches. Germline CDR1 and CDR2: SGHKS and YYEKEE (reference sequence). The length of the CDR3 is 15 residues. Based on the CDR3 plus reference TRBV5-5 and TRBJ1-5, the full variable domain is DAGVTQSPTHLIKTRGQQVTLRCSPISGHKSVSWYQQVLGQGPQFIFQYYEKEERGRGNFPDRFSARQFPNYSSELNVNALLLGDSALYLCASSWGTGDNQPQHFGDGTRLSIL.

CDR3: CASSLVSSDTQYF. The CDR3 DNA follows: TGTGCCAGCAGCTTAGTCTCGTCAGATACGCAGTATTTT. The V gene is TRBV7-2, the J gene TRBJ2-3; the D is unclear. The CDR3 covers 13 residues. CDR1 SGHTA and CDR2 FQGNSA come from the germline V gene. V lost 1 base to trimming and J lost 4 bases, with 6 bases between them.

This clonotype appeared once. V and J are TRBV20-1 and TRBJ2-2, with 10 bases aligning to TRBD2. The V segment lost 2 bases and the J segment 6 bases; nucleotides outside the gene matches: 9. CDR1 DFQATT and CDR2 SNEGSKA come from the germline V gene (reference sequence). This CDR3 spans 16 amino acids. CDR3 nucleotide sequence: TGCAGTGCTAGACCTCCTAGCGGGGGACATTCCGGGGAGCTGTTTTTT. It yields the protein CSARPPSGGHSGELFF.

This clonotype was seen many times. The chain joins TRBV11-2 to TRBJ2-5; 12 bases match TRBD2. The germline V gene has CDR1 SGHAT and CDR2 FQNNGV. This CDR3 has 17 amino acids. V gave up 5 bases and J gave up 2 bases; unmatched junction bases: 9. CDR3 nucleotide sequence: TGTGCCAGCAGCCTGGGACTAGCGGGCGTCGCACAAGAGACCCAGTACTTC. Its translation is CASSLGLAGVAQETQYF.

This clonotype was observed a few times. The chain carries TRBV29-1 and TRBJ2-7; 7 nucleotides align to TRBD1. Trimming removed 4 bases from V and 2 bases from J; junction bases left unmatched: 11. Germline V gene sequence: CDR1 SQVTM, CDR2 ANQGSEA. This CDR3 has 15 residues. CDR3 protein: CSVGRPGQKPYEQYF. The CDR3 DNA sequence: TGCAGCGTTGGAAGGCCGGGACAGAAGCCCTACGAGCAGTACTTC.